The entry that follows covers one T cell receptor beta chain sequence. This sample is drawn from a study of cytomegalovirus exposure and HLA in healthy donors. Some clones are missing from TCRdb's copy, which holds only in-frame ones; the method was immunoSEQ multiplex PCR. The profile shows some 84,000 clones, under 95% of them singletons. The sequencing input was PBMCs. This sequence was found in a man aged 30 to 45 in good health and CMV-seronegative.

CDR3 nucleotides: TGTGCCAGTGAGGACAGGGGGCGTATGAACACTGAAGCTTTCTTT. Protein: CASEDRGRMNTEAFF. This chain links TRBV19 with TRBJ1-1, with 11 bases aligning to TRBD1. The CDR3 sequence is 15 residues long. CDR1 and CDR2 (germline): LNHDA, SQIVND (reference sequence). V shed 8 bases, J shed 0 bases, and the junction held 5 bases outside the gene matches.